The present T cell receptor beta chain was sequenced within a study of blood T cell repertoires in COVID-19. The table came from immunoSEQ multiplex PCR; TCRdb's copy has only in-frame clones and leaves some out. This sample yields roughly 180,000 clones, of which around 85% are seen a single time; under 9.5% belongs to the top ten. The CDR3 runs 14 residues. CDR1 is SEHNR, CDR2 FQNEAQ, per germline (reference sequence). V lost 7 bases and J lost 2; bases outside the gene matches: 8. The sequencing input was peripheral blood. The rearrangement joins TRBV7-9 to TRBJ2-7; TRBD1 matches 7 bases. This TCR was sampled from an older woman with acute or convalescent COVID-19. DNA of the CDR3: TGTGCCAGCACCCCACGGGACAGAGCCTACGAGCAGTACTTC. It translates to CASTPRDRAYEQYF.